One T cell receptor (beta chain) is described in this entry. Antigen unknown. This sample is drawn from a study of cytomegalovirus exposure and HLA in healthy donors. Study-level points and caveats: Judged likely to be a sequencing artifact was a cluster of highly shared sequence variants. The study put 150 to 200 TCR beta chains on its list as cytomegalovirus-associated. Reportedly, HLA-A and HLA-B alleles of most subjects were accurately predicted from TCR beta. TRBV6-2, TRBV6-3 and some other V segments were excluded as indistinguishable.

CDR3 size: 15 residues. The germline CDR1 and CDR2 sequences are MNHEY and SVGAGI. The V gene end was trimmed by 0 bases and the J gene end by 2 bases; junction bases not matched to a gene: 4. 60 Vbeta and 13 Jbeta primers were used in PCR. Data came from immunoSEQ multiplex PCR; TCRdb stores just in-frame clones and leaves some out. This table has about 100,000 clones, about 79% appearing once. The sequence was obtained from a woman in her late teens or twenties in good health and CMV-seronegative. The sample was PBMCs. The rearrangement uses TRBV6-5 and TRBJ2-7; 7 positions agree with TRBD1. The DNA for the CDR3 is TGTGCCAGCAGTTACTCTCGACAGGGCACCTACGAGCAGTACTTC. Amino acids: CASSYSRQGTYEQYF.